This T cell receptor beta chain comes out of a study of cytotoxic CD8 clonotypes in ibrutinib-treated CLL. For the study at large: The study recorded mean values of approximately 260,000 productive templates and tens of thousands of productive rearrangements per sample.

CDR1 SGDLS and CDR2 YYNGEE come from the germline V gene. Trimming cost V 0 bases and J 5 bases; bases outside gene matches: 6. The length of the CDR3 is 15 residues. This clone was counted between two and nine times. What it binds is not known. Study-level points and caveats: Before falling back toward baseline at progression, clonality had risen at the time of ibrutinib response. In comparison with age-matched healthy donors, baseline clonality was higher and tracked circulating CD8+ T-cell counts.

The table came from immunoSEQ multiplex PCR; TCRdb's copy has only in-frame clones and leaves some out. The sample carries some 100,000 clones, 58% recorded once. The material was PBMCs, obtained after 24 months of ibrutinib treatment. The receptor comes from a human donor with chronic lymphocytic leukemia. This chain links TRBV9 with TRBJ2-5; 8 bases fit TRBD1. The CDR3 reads CASSVGTGLAETQYF. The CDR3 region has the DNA TGTGCCAGCAGCGTAGGGACAGGGTTGGCGGAGACCCAGTACTTC.